Listed here are 14 T cell receptor beta chains from one sample, sequenced in a study of T cells in Graves' hyperthyroidism and ophthalmopathy. RNA transcripts gave rise to amplified TCR beta CDR3 regions. First-round RT-PCR with HTBI primers amplified the TCR CDR3 region. MiXCR, applied by TCRdb to the multiplex PCR reads, yields one record per CDR3 protein. The sample records about 280,000 distinct CDR3 sequences, 25% to 30% being singletons. Sequenced material: blood. All receptors come from a man in his forties with Graves' hyperthyroidism that later progressed to Graves' ophthalmopathy.

This clonotype came up many times. The J gene is TRBJ2-7, the V gene TRBV20-1; possible D gene TRBD1, 5 bases. The V gene lost 3 bases and the J gene lost 0 bases, with 12 bases spanning the gap. The CDR3 loop spans 14 amino acids. The V gene's germline CDR1 is DFQATT and CDR2 SNEGSKA (reference sequence). The CDR3 spells CSASSARDSYEQYF. The CDR3 nucleotides read TGCAGTGCTAGCAGCGCCAGGGACTCCTACGAGCAGTACTTC.

The J gene is TRBJ1-2, the V gene TRBV6-1, with unresolved D. Germline V gives CDR1 MNHNS, CDR2 SASEGT. The V end was cut by 6 bases, the J end by 4 bases, with 6 bases between. The CDR3 length is 11 residues. The CDR3 sequence is CASRVTYGYTF. CDR3 DNA: TGTGCCAGCAGGGTTACCTATGGCTACACCTTC.

At least ten counts were recorded for this clonotype. The chain links TRBV6-5 to TRBJ1-1, with D possibly being TRBD1 (6 bases). CDR1 and CDR2 (germline): MNHEY, SVGAGI. The CDR3 loop spans 14 amino acids. Trimming left V 5 bases short and J 1 base short, with 11 bases between. CDR3 amino acids: CASSTGLGNTEAFF. CDR3 nucleotides: TGTGCCAGCAGTACAGGGTTGGGGAACACTGAAGCTTTCTTT.

The chain combines TRBV28 with TRBJ1-1; D is perhaps TRBD1 (5 bases). The CDR3 sequence is 14 residues long. Trimming left V 7 bases short and J 0 bases short, with 12 bases between. Per the germline V gene, CDR1 is MDHEN and CDR2 is SYDVKM. The CDR3 region is CASMGGGLNTEAFF. For the CDR3, the DNA is TGTGCCAGCATGGGGGGAGGGCTGAACACTGAAGCTTTCTTT.

This clonotype was detected many times. The chain is built from TRBV4-1 and TRBJ1-5; D not resolved. V lost 4 bases, J lost 1 base, and 14 bases lay in between. The germline CDR1 and CDR2 sequences are MGHRA and YSYEKL. The CDR3 is made up of 16 amino acids. For the CDR3, the DNA is TGCGCCAGCAGCCGGCTTCCGGAAAACAGCAATCAGCCCCAGCATTTT. Its translation: CASSRLPENSNQPQHF.

The sample holds many counts of this clonotype. V and J are TRBV12-3 or TRBV12-4 and TRBJ1-5; a weak D match, TRBD1 (5 bases). V was trimmed by 6 bases and J by 0 bases, leaving 12 bases between them. The CDR3 runs 15 residues. The CDR3 region has the DNA TGTGCCAGCAGAGGGGACGGTCTTAGCAATCAGCCCCAGCATTTT. Protein: CASRGDGLSNQPQHF.

The sample holds many counts of this clonotype. The gene calls are TRBV28 and TRBJ1-2; D remains ambiguous. CDR1 MDHEN and CDR2 SYDVKM come from the germline V gene. V shed 3 bases and J shed 5 bases, with 10 bases lying between them. The CDR3 runs 13 residues. Here the CDR3 reads CASSFGRRYGYTF. DNA of the CDR3: TGTGCCAGCAGTTTTGGACGGAGGTATGGCTACACCTTC.

CDR3 amino acids: CASSLFTGQPQHF. CDR3 nucleotides: TGTGCCAGCAGCTTATTCACTGGTCAGCCCCAGCATTTT. The chain has TRBV7-3 and TRBJ1-5; no definite D call. This CDR3 comprises 13 residues. Between the trimmed V and J ends, which lost 2 bases and 6 bases, there was a span of 8 bases. CDR1 and CDR2 from the germline V gene are SGHTA and FQGTGA.

This chain links TRBV6-2 or TRBV6-3 with TRBJ1-2; a possible D gene is TRBD1 (6 bases). The CDR3 totals 19 residues. Deletions cut 5 bases from V and 4 bases from J, with 29 bases between. The germline V gene encodes CDR1 MNHEY and CDR2 SVGEGT. The CDR3 DNA sequence: TGTGCCAGCAGTCCCCGCAGGGGCCAGCCATTCATCCGGCTCTATGGCTACACCTTC. This translates into CASSPRRGQPFIRLYGYTF.

This clonotype was observed many times. This chain joins TRBV27 and TRBJ2-4, with 10 bases that match TRBD1. In germline, CDR1 is MNHEY, CDR2 SMNVEV (reference sequence). J was trimmed by 1 base and V by 5 bases; bases with no gene match: 2. CDR3 length equals 15 residues. The DNA of the CDR3 is TGTGCCAGCAGTCGGACAGGGGGGGCCAAAAACATTCAGTACTTC. Protein sequence: CASSRTGGAKNIQYF.

The chain employs TRBV28 and TRBJ1-1; TRBD1 might be the D (6 bases). Trimming stripped 7 bases from V and 5 bases from J, with 23 bases between. The CDR3 is 16 amino acids. The germline gives CDR1 MDHEN, CDR2 SYDVKM. CDR3 sequence: CASNFPTTGIRTEAFF. The CDR3 DNA reads as TGTGCCAGCAACTTCCCCACAACAGGGATCAGGACTGAAGCTTTCTTT.

The rearrangement links TRBV28 to TRBJ2-5, with TRBD1 identical over 8 bases. From germline, CDR1 is MDHEN and CDR2 SYDVKM. The trim removed 3 bases at V and 5 bases at J, leaving 5 bases unmatched. The length of the CDR3 is 14 residues. As DNA, the CDR3 is TGTGCCAGCAGTTTGACAGGGGTTAGGGAGACCCAGTACTTC. Its translation is CASSLTGVRETQYF.

This clonotype was seen at least ten times. The rearrangement joins TRBV19 to TRBJ1-1; a weak D match, TRBD1 (5 bases). V lost 4 bases and J lost 4, with 19 bases in between. Germline CDR1 and CDR2: LNHDA and SQIVND (reference sequence). The CDR3 totals 16 residues. CDR3 protein: CASSTPARAMGTEAFF. CDR3 bases: TGTGCCAGTAGTACTCCAGCCAGGGCGATGGGCACTGAAGCTTTCTTT. The full variable domain, with the rest looked up from reference TRBV19 and TRBJ1-1, is DGGITQSPKYLFRKEGQNVTLSCEQNLNHDAMYWYRQDPGQGLRLIYYSQIVNDFQKGDIAEGYSVSREKKESFPLTVTSAQKNPTAFYLCASSTPARAMGTEAFFGQGTRLTVV.

The sample holds many counts of this clonotype. The CDR3 DNA is TGCGCCAGCAGCCAAGATTCCGCGCGGAACACTGAAGCTTTCTTT. Translated: CASSQDSARNTEAFF. This rearrangement joins TRBV4-1 to TRBJ1-1; D is uncertain. The V end lost 0 bases, the J end lost 1 base, and 9 bases lay between the germline ends. Germline assignment: CDR1 MGHRA and CDR2 YSYEKL. CDR3 size: 15 residues.